There are many counts of the clone carrying this T cell receptor (beta chain). The antigen is undetermined. The data derive from a study of blood T cells in healthy people across ages. Study-level findings and limits: Age showed a roughly linear inverse relationship with TCR beta diversity per million T cells.

Sample donors were healthy Caucasian individuals that came from Russia, aged 6 to 90. Each donor's blood draw was ten milliliters of peripheral blood. The germline V gene encodes CDR1 DFQATT and CDR2 SNEGSKA (reference sequence). There are 13 residues in the CDR3. V lost 1 base and J 2 bases, leaving 8 bases between the germline ends. Using a J-beta primer mix together with a sample-barcoded 5' primer, a second PCR was run for roughly 7 to 12 cycles. Each cDNA molecule was tagged by a template-switch adaptor with 12 random nucleotides. MiXCR, run by TCRdb on the 5' RACE reads, gives a single entry per CDR3 protein. The sample lists about 780,000 distinct CDR3 sequences, 35% to 50% seen once, with 15% to 20% in the top ten.

The material sequenced was blood. The J gene is TRBJ2-5, the V gene TRBV20-1; D gene unclear. This receptor was taken from a man aged 80 or over in good health. The CDR3 is CSARVAGQETQYF. In nucleotides, the CDR3 is TGCAGTGCTAGAGTCGCAGGACAAGAGACCCAGTACTTC.